The entry below describes one T cell receptor (beta chain). This record belongs to a study of blood T cell repertoires in COVID-19. TCRdb keeps only in-frame clones here, not all; method: immunoSEQ multiplex PCR. The table includes some 240,000 clones, 84% detected once. Germline V gene sequence: CDR1 SGHNT, CDR2 YENEEA. CDR3 size: 18 residues. Trimming took off 5 bases at V and 0 bases at J, with 22 bases between the two ends. This clonotype was obtained from a man aged 45-65 years who had recovered from COVID-19. Source material: PBMCs or T cells enriched from blood (not recorded which). The rearrangement joins TRBV11-3 to TRBJ1-1; the D gene is possibly TRBD1 (6 bases). The CDR3 DNA reads as TGTGCCAGCAGCCGGTCCTCAGGGGTGTTTGGAATGAACACTGAAGCTTTCTTT. Its protein is CASSRSSGVFGMNTEAFF.